Each of the 20 T cell receptor beta chains below was sequenced from the same sample in a study of blood T cells in healthy people across ages. A second PCR, run for about 7 to 11 cycles, used a sample-barcoded 5' primer plus a J-beta primer mix. Each CDR3 protein is one row after TCRdb ran MiXCR on the 5' RACE reads. The profile covers about 760,000 distinct CDR3 sequences, with around three fifths appearing a single time and roughly 25% taken by the ten largest. Material: blood. Source of these receptors: a man aged 35 to 55 in good health.

The chain links TRBV3-1 to TRBJ2-1; 10 bases align to TRBD2. CDR1 and CDR2 (germline): LGHDT, YNNKEL (reference sequence). The CDR3 extends over 16 amino acids. The V and J ends lost 5 bases and 5 bases, in that order; junction bases with no gene match: 9. CDR3 region: CASSAPGTSEDNEQFF. CDR3 nucleotides: TGTGCCAGCAGCGCTCCCGGGACTAGCGAGGACAATGAGCAGTTCTTC.

This rearrangement joins TRBV29-1 to TRBJ2-1; 8 positions match TRBD2. After removal of 3 bases from V and 5 bases from J, the junction contained 6 bases not matched to a gene. CDR3 length: 14 amino acids. CDR1 is SQVTM and CDR2 is ANQGSEA in the germline V gene. In DNA form, the CDR3 reads TGCAGCGTTGAGACTAGCGCGGGCAACAATGAGCAGTTCTTC. It yields the protein CSVETSAGNNEQFF.

The chain couples TRBV27 to TRBJ2-3; 11 nucleotides match TRBD2. Trimming at V came to 1 base and at J to 3 bases, leaving 9 bases not matched to a gene. Germline lookup yields CDR1 MNHEY and CDR2 SMNVEV (reference sequence). CDR3 length equals 18 residues. CDR3 DNA sequence: TGTGCCAGCAGTTTATTCTCCCTCCTAGCGGGGGGAACAGATACGCAGTATTTT. Translation: CASSLFSLLAGGTDTQYF.

The chain uses TRBV9 and TRBJ1-2; D not resolved. The V gene lost 3 bases and the J gene lost 7 bases, with 13 bases spanning the gap. The CDR3 is 13 residues long. Germline CDR1 and CDR2: SGDLS and YYNGEE. The chain's CDR3 is CASSETELTGYTF. DNA for the CDR3: TGTGCCAGCAGCGAGACCGAGCTGACTGGCTACACCTTC.

This chain uses TRBV3-1 with TRBJ1-6; maybe TRBD1 (5 bases). The CDR3 contains 13 residues. The germline CDR1 and CDR2 sequences are LGHDT and YNNKEL (reference sequence). The V gene lost 8 bases and the J gene lost 10 bases, with 15 bases spanning the gap. In DNA form, the CDR3 reads TGTGCCAGCTCCCGGGACCCCGGCTCACCCCTCCACTTT. As protein: CASSRDPGSPLHF. Filled out from reference TRBV3-1 and TRBJ1-6, the complete variable domain reads DTAVSQTPKYLVTQMGNDKSIKCEQNLGHDTMYWYKQDSKKFLKIMFSYNNKELIINETVPNRFSPKSPDKAHLNLHINSLELGDSAVYFCASSRDPGSPLHFGNGTRLTVT.

Comment on this clonotype: The CDR3 does not end in the conserved phenylalanine or tryptophan, so this is likely a read error. The chain is built from TRBV7-2 and TRBJ2-1, with a weak D call TRBD2 (6 bases). There are 15 residues in the CDR3. Germline CDR1 SGHTA, CDR2 FQGNSA. V was pared by 4 bases and J by 5 bases, with 15 bases between. In DNA form, the CDR3 reads TGTGCCAGCAGCTCCCTTTTAGCGGAGAACAATGAGCAGTTCTAC. As protein: CASSSLLAENNEQFY.

V and J are TRBV5-1 and TRBJ2-1; D remains ambiguous. V was shortened by 0 bases and J by 5 bases, with 9 bases between the two germline ends. Germline CDR1 and CDR2: SGHRS and YFSETQ. The CDR3 consists of 14 residues. The CDR3 DNA reads TGCGCCAGCAGCTTGGGGCAGAAAAACAATGAGCAGTTCTTC. Residues: CASSLGQKNNEQFF. The full variable domain, its missing parts supplied by reference TRBV5-1 and TRBJ2-1, is KAGVTQTPRYLIKTRGQQVTLSCSPISGHRSVSWYQQTPGQGLQFLFEYFSETQRNKGNFPGRFSGRQFSNSRSEMNVSTLELGDSALYLCASSLGQKNNEQFFGPGTRLTVL.

The chain combines TRBV5-6 with TRBJ2-5, with TRBD1 identical over 10 bases. The junction had 10 bases not matched to a gene; V was cut back by 3 bases and J by 2 bases. The CDR3 has 17 residues. Per the germline V gene, CDR1 is SGHDT and CDR2 is YYEEEE. CDR3 coding DNA: TGTGCCAGCAGCTCTATGGGACAGGGGACATTTCAAGAGACCCAGTACTTC. Its protein product is CASSSMGQGTFQETQYF.

V gene TRBV20-1 combines with J gene TRBJ2-7; 10 nucleotides line up with TRBD2. V lost 1 base and J lost 0; bases outside the gene matches: 0. The CDR3 has 14 residues. From germline, CDR1 is DFQATT and CDR2 SNEGSKA (reference sequence). The CDR3 here is CSARGTSGSYEQYF. CDR3 sequence (DNA): TGCAGTGCTAGAGGGACTAGCGGCTCCTACGAGCAGTACTTC.

This chain joins TRBV6-2 or TRBV6-3 and TRBJ2-3, with D tentatively TRBD1 (5 bases). The length of the CDR3 is 15 residues. Germline V CDR1 and CDR2: MNHEY, SVGEGT. Trimming pared 5 bases from V and 4 bases from J, leaving 16 bases between. Here the CDR3 DNA reads TGTGCCAGCAGTCCCGCCAGGGTGTTTCCAGATACGCAGTATTTT. Its translation is CASSPARVFPDTQYF.

This clonotype was seen more than once but under ten times. The gene calls are TRBV20-1 and TRBJ1-1, with D possibly TRBD1 on 6 matching bases. V lost 3 bases, J lost 3 bases, and 14 bases lay in between. Germline values: CDR1 DFQATT, CDR2 SNEGSKA (reference sequence). The CDR3 consists of 14 residues. The CDR3 DNA follows: TGCAGTGCTAGGATTGCAGGGGCGGACACTGAAGCTTTCTTT. Its protein is CSARIAGADTEAFF.

The genes are TRBV6-1 and TRBJ2-3; 8 positions match TRBD1. J lost 6 bases, V lost 4 bases, and 12 bases had no gene match. Per the germline V gene, CDR1 is MNHNS and CDR2 is SASEGT. There are 16 residues in the CDR3. The CDR3 DNA follows: TGTGCCAGCAGTGCGCCGGGACAGGCCGTCGTCGATACGCAGTATTTT. Encoded protein: CASSAPGQAVVDTQYF.

The chain employs TRBV7-9 and TRBJ2-1; either TRBD1 or TRBD2 may fit D (7 bases each). Gene TRBJ2-7 matches the end of the DNA better, so the J call may be wrong. This CDR3 contains 15 residues. The V gene's germline CDR1 is SEHNR and CDR2 FQNEAQ (reference sequence). This CDR3 reads CASMTGRGGAFEQYF. CDR3 sequence (DNA): TGTGCCAGCATGACAGGCAGGGGGGGAGCCTTCGAGCAGTACTTC.

This clonotype was counted a few times. The chain carries TRBV3-1 and TRBJ1-5, with D perhaps matching TRBD1 (6 bases). This CDR3 comprises 15 residues. Germline V gene lookup returns CDR1 LGHDT and CDR2 YNNKEL (reference sequence). V gave up 3 bases and J gave up 0 bases, with 9 bases separating them. The CDR3 region has the DNA TGTGCCAGCAGCCAGACAGGTGTTAGCAATCAGCCCCAGCATTTT. Its protein product is CASSQTGVSNQPQHF.

The chain couples TRBV6-1 to TRBJ2-3; D is possibly TRBD1 (6 bases). The CDR3 sequence is 14 residues long. V lost 6 bases, J lost 2 bases, and 12 bases lay in between. Per germline, CDR1 MNHNS and CDR2 SASEGT. In nucleotides, the CDR3 is TGTGCCAGCAGGAAGGACAGTCACACAGATACGCAGTATTTT. This encodes CASRKDSHTDTQYF.

The chain joins TRBV12-3 or TRBV12-4 to TRBJ2-1; D remains unclear. V was pared by 1 base and J by 6 bases, with 7 bases between. The CDR3 is 13 amino acids. DNA of the CDR3: TGTGCCAGCAGTTTAGGGAGTGTCAATGAGCAGTTCTTC. Encoded protein: CASSLGSVNEQFF.

To note about this clonotype: A junction end diverges from the germline sequence, so it may reflect a read error. The chain links TRBV7-9 to TRBJ2-3; 9 bases map to TRBD1. Germline V gene data show CDR1 as SEHNR and CDR2 as FQNEAQ (reference sequence). This CDR3 spans 15 amino acids. The CDR3 nucleotides are TGTGCCGGCAGCTTCCCGGGACAGGGTACAGATACGCAGTATTTT. It translates to CAGSFPGQGTDTQYF.

This chain connects TRBV6-5 to TRBJ2-3, with 11 bases aligning to TRBD2. This CDR3 spans 17 amino acids. Germline CDR1 reads MNHEY; CDR2 reads SVGAGI. Trimming removed 1 base from V and 4 bases from J; junction bases left unmatched: 7. In DNA, the CDR3 is TGTGCCAGCAGTTACTATATTAGCGGGGGGGCACCAGATACGCAGTATTTT. Translating gives CASSYYISGGAPDTQYF.

This clonotype was observed a handful of times. The chain links TRBV27 to TRBJ1-1; D unclear. The CDR3 totals 14 residues. Trimming took off 3 bases at V and 4 bases at J, with 12 bases between the two ends. The germline V gene encodes CDR1 MNHEY and CDR2 SMNVEV (reference sequence). The CDR3 protein is CASSFGGMGTEAFF. CDR3 nucleotide sequence: TGTGCCAGCAGTTTTGGAGGGATGGGCACTGAAGCTTTCTTT.

The V and J genes are TRBV11-2 and TRBJ2-3; 14 nucleotides line up with TRBD2. CDR1 is SGHAT, CDR2 FQNNGV, per germline. The V segment lost 5 bases and the J segment 5 bases; nucleotides outside the gene matches: 15. This CDR3 is 19 amino acids long. The CDR3 is CASSPSLGLAGGPRDTQYF. In DNA form, the CDR3 reads TGTGCCAGCAGCCCCTCCCTAGGACTAGCGGGAGGACCTAGAGATACGCAGTATTTT.